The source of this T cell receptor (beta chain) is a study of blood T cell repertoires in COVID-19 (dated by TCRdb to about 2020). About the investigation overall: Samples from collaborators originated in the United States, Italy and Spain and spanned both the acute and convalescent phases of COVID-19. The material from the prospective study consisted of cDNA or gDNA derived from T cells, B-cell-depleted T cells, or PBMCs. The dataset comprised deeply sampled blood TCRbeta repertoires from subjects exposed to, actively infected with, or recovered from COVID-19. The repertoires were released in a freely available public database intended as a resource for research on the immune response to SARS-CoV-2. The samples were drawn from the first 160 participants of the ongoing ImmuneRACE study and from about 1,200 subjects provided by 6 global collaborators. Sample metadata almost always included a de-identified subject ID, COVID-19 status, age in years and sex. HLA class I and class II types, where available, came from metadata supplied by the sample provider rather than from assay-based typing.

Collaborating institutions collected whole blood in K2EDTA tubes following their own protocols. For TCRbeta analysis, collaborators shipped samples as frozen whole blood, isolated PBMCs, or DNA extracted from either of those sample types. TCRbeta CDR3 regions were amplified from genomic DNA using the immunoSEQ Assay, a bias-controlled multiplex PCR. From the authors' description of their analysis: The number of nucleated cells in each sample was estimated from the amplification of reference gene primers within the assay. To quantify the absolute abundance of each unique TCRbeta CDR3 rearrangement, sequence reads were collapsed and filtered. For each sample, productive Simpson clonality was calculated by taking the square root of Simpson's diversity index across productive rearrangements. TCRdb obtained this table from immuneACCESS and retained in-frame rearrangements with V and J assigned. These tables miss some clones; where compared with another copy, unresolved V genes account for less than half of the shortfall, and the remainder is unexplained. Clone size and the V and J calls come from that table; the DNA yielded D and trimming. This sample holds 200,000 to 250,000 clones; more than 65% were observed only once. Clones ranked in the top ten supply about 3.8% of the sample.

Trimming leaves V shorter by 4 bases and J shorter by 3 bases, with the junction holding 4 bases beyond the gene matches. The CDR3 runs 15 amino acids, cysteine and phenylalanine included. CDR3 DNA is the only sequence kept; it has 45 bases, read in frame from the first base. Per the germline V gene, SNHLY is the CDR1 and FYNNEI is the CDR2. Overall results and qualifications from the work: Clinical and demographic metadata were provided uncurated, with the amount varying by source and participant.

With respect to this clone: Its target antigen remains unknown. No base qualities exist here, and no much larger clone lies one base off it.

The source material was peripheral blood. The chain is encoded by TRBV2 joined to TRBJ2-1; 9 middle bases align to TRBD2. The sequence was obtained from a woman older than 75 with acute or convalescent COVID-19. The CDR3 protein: CASSVAGGGYNEQFF. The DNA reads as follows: TGTGCCAGCAGTGTGGCGGGGGGGGGCTACAATGAGCAGTTCTTC.